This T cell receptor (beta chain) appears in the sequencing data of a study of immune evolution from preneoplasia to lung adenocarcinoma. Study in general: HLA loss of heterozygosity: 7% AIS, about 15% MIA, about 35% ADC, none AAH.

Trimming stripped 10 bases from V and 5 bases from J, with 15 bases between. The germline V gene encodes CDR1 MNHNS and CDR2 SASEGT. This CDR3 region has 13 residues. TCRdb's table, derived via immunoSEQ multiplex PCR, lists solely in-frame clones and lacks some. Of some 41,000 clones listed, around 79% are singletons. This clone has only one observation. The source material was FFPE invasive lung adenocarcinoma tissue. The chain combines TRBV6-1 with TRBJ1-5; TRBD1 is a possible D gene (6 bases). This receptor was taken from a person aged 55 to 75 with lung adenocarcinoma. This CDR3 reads CATGAAWDQPQHF. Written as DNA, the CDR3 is TGTGCCACAGGGGCGGCGTGGGATCAGCCCCAGCATTTT.